The 6 T cell receptor beta chains in this list originate from one sample, sequenced in a study of regulatory T cells in long-lasting Graves disease. Arm-PCR of CDR3 regions and iRepertoire HTBI primers were used to build TCR beta libraries. TCRdb re-called the multiplex PCR reads through MiXCR, storing one row per CDR3 protein. Of hundreds of thousands of distinct CDR3 sequences listed, 16% are singletons. Time point reported: newly diagnosed GD, antithyroid drugs for less than 3 months. Extracted RNA from PBMCs served as the source of the TCR library. These data also formed part of another study, on T cells in Graves' hyperthyroidism and ophthalmopathy.

Sequenced material: peripheral blood mononuclear cells (PBMCs), taken at new diagnosis, from a patient treated with antithyroid drugs. The receptor set was obtained from a woman aged 25 to 39 with Graves disease.

This clonotype occurred many times. J is TRBJ1-2 and V is TRBV20-1; no clear D. The CDR3 runs to 14 residues. Trimming left V 2 bases short and J 2 bases short, with 12 bases between. Germline assignment: CDR1 DFQATT and CDR2 SNEGSKA (reference sequence). The CDR3 here is CSARLGLHNYGYTF. As DNA, the CDR3 is TGCAGTGCTAGATTGGGCCTACACAACTATGGCTACACCTTC.

This clonotype has at least ten counts. This rearrangement joins TRBV3-1 to TRBJ2-3, with 11 bases identical to TRBD2. This CDR3 has 17 residues. Germline V gene sequence: CDR1 LGHDT, CDR2 YNNKEL (reference sequence). V was clipped by 1 base and J by 5 bases; unmatched bases: 8. This chain's CDR3 is CASSQVLASGRLDTQYF. The CDR3 coding sequence is TGTGCCAGCAGCCAAGTATTGGCTAGCGGGAGGTTAGATACGCAGTATTTT.

This clonotype was counted at least ten times. V and J are TRBV27 and TRBJ1-4; TRBD1 might be the D (5 bases). CDR1 is MNHEY, CDR2 SMNVEV, per germline (reference sequence). The CDR3 length is 16 residues. V lost 2 bases and J 6 bases, leaving 16 bases between the germline ends. In DNA, the CDR3 is TGTGCCAGCAGTTTAAGATCGTTTATCAGGGATGAAAAACTGTTTTTT. Translating gives CASSLRSFIRDEKLFF. Variable domain in full (rest from reference TRBV27 and TRBJ1-4): EAQVTQNPRYLITVTGKKLTVTCSQNMNHEYMSWYRQDPGLGLRQIYYSMNVEVTDKGDVPEGYKVSRKEKRNFPLILESPSPNQTSLYFCASSLRSFIRDEKLFFGSGTQLSVL.

This clonotype was detected ten times or more. The chain employs TRBV28 and TRBJ1-3; D is perhaps TRBD1 (6 bases). This CDR3 is built from 15 residues. With 6 bases removed from V and 2 bases from J, the gap between germline ends came to 14 bases. CDR1 is MDHEN and CDR2 is SYDVKM in the germline V gene. The CDR3 here is CASSRKTGAGNTIYF. The CDR3 nucleotides read TGTGCCAGCAGCCGTAAGACAGGTGCTGGAAACACCATATATTTT.

This clonotype came up many times. The CDR3 DNA reads as TGTGCCAGCAGTCGACGACAGGTTAGCAATCAGCCCCAGCATTTT. Translating it yields CASSRRQVSNQPQHF. V usage is TRBV28 and J usage is TRBJ1-5; a weak D match, TRBD1 (6 bases). Trimming stripped 5 bases from V and 0 bases from J, with 11 bases between. This CDR3 spans 15 amino acids. Germline V gene sequence: CDR1 MDHEN, CDR2 SYDVKM.

In its sample, this clonotype was seen many times. V and J are TRBV20-1 and TRBJ2-1, with TRBD2 matching 7 bases. Trimming removed 0 bases from V and 0 bases from J; junction bases left unmatched: 8. The CDR3 is 17 residues long. Germline V gene lookup returns CDR1 DFQATT and CDR2 SNEGSKA (reference sequence). This chain's CDR3 is CSARDPKRGSSYNEQFF. The CDR3 bases are TGCAGTGCTAGAGATCCGAAGCGGGGAAGCTCCTACAATGAGCAGTTCTTC.